Described below is a single T cell receptor beta chain sequence and its context. Its cognate antigen has yet to be identified. This entry belongs to a study of CXCR3-negative and CXCR3-positive naive CD8 T cells (dated by TCRdb to between 2017 and 2020). For the study in its entirety: In total, some 130 million TRB reads were obtained, or roughly 1.5 +/- 0.3 million reads per library. Diversity and physicochemical repertoire analyses covered about a dozen donors pooled from two independent experiments. The TRBV-TRBJ cluster analysis covered naive subsets from a handful of donors and memory cells from 3 donors. What the research found in general, with its limitations: Compared with CXCR3-negative naive cells, CXCR3-positive naive cells had TRB CDR3s with higher hydrophobicity (lower Kidera factor 4), lower energy, and higher strength and volume indices. Surface CD5, linked to self-reactivity in mice, was comparable between naive subsets; TCR interaction strength was therefore also inferred from TRB CDR3 physicochemical properties. Because CXCR3 expression was partially decreased after cryopreservation, freshly isolated PBMCs were used for most assays. TRBV-TRBJ usage was similar between naive CXCR3-negative and CXCR3-positive cells from the same donor, while memory cells showed distinct patterns. Both naive subsets had comparably high repertoire diversity, while memory CD8+ T cells had much lower repertoire diversity.

Sequencing took place on a NextSeq 550. The Human TCR Profiling Kit (MiLaboratory) was used to prepare UMI-labeled 5' RACE TRB cDNA libraries. The full amount of extracted RNA was used for cDNA synthesis, and the full amount of resulting cDNA was used for PCR amplification. Libraries were prepared in parallel using an identical number of PCR cycles. In the original analysis: About 52,000 +/- 9,100 unique UMI-labeled TRB cDNA molecules per library were extracted with MIGEC and MiXCR, with at least two reads per UMI required. Each library averaged 40,000 +/- 10,000 functional in-frame TRB CDR3 nucleotide clonotypes without stop codons. Diversity metrics, including normalized Shannon-Wiener and Chao1, were computed in VDJtools after downsampling to 5000 UMI-labeled TRB molecules per sample. For the central five CDR3 residues, VDJtools calculated physicochemical properties weighted by clonotype size, namely interaction energy, strength, volume and Kidera factor 4. After reprocessing by TCRdb, each CDR3 protein sequence is one entry, and no DNA is given. TCRdb, not the authors, supplied the V and J calls. The table for this sample records about 150,000 distinct CDR3 sequences. Of the sample, nearly 0.5% falls within the top ten clones.

Measured from the cysteine to the phenylalanine, the CDR3 is 17 residues long. There is no recorded DNA. Reading the germline V gene gives CDR1 SGHVS and CDR2 FNYEAQ. For every CD8+ T cell subset, approximately 300,000 cells were flow-sorted straight into RLT lysis buffer, and each subset was sorted in triplicate. To keep memory contaminants out, a stringent definition of naive CD8+ T cells was applied: CD45RO-CCR7+CD27+CD95-. Using standard density gradient centrifugation, peripheral blood mononuclear cells were isolated from buffy coats. A FACSAria III was used to flow-sort naive CXCR3-negative and CXCR3-positive CD8+ T cells. Total RNA was extracted from sorted cells with an RNeasy Mini Kit.

The chain is encoded by TRBV7-6 joined to TRBJ2-7; lacking DNA, the TRBD2 call made by TCRdb goes unchecked. This receptor was taken from a human donor in good health. Some clones in this sample may be carry-over from other donors' samples. The sample consisted of naive CXCR3+ CD8+ T cells from blood. Interpreted using the paper, the cell subset or site label stands for: CD45RO-CCR7+CD27+CD95- naive CD8+ T cells expressing CXCR3 (TNR3+). Here the CDR3 is given as CASSLPKASGGSYEQYF.